These 22 T cell receptor beta chains were sequenced from one sample in a study of cytomegalovirus exposure and HLA in healthy donors. 60 Vbeta and 13 Jbeta primers were used in PCR. The table came from immunoSEQ multiplex PCR; TCRdb's copy has only in-frame clones and leaves some out. The sample lists 100,000 or so clones, 70% to 85% seen once, with 10% in the top ten. The sequencing sample was made of PBMCs. Receptors were obtained from a human donor in good health.

The chain has TRBV10-3 and TRBJ1-1; 10 positions agree with TRBD1. The CDR3 totals 15 residues. V shed 1 base, J shed 5 bases, and the junction held 4 bases outside the gene matches. CDR1 and CDR2 (germline): ENHRY, SYGVKD. The chain's CDR3 is CAISEFGQGGTEAFF. CDR3 bases: TGTGCCATCAGTGAGTTTGGACAGGGGGGGACTGAAGCTTTCTTT.

This rearrangement joins TRBV11-3 to TRBJ2-5; possibly TRBD1 for D (5 bases). Per the germline V gene, CDR1 is SGHNT and CDR2 is YENEEA. V dropped 3 bases and J dropped 5 bases, with 10 bases sitting between them. This CDR3 comprises 13 residues. This chain's CDR3 is CASSLAGMETQYF. Here the CDR3 DNA reads TGTGCCAGCAGCTTGGCAGGGATGGAGACCCAGTACTTC.

The CDR3 reads CASSSIFKETQYF. In DNA, the CDR3 is TGTGCCAGCAGCAGCATATTCAAAGAGACCCAGTACTTC. The chain employs TRBV5-4 and TRBJ2-5, with D hard to call. The V gene lost 4 bases and the J gene lost 3 bases, with 10 bases spanning the gap. CDR3 length: 13 amino acids. Germline V lookup: CDR1 SGHNT, CDR2 YYREEE (reference sequence).

This rearrangement joins TRBV5-8 to TRBJ2-7; D may be TRBD2 (6 bases). Trimming pared 4 bases from V and 3 bases from J, leaving 17 bases between. CDR3 length equals 15 residues. Germline V gene lookup returns CDR1 SGHTS and CDR2 YDEGEE. CDR3: CASSGFRGSYYEQYF. The CDR3 DNA follows: TGTGCCAGCAGCGGCTTCCGGGGGTCATACTACGAGCAGTACTTC.

V usage is TRBV10-3 and J usage is TRBJ1-2; D uncertain. CDR3 length equals 13 residues. Trimming stripped 0 bases from V and 2 bases from J, with 4 bases between. The V gene's germline CDR1 is ENHRY and CDR2 SYGVKD. The CDR3 loop is CAISESQNYGYTF. CDR3 sequence (DNA): TGTGCCATCAGTGAGTCTCAGAACTATGGCTACACCTTC.

Only one count was recorded for this clone. This chain joins TRBV5-5 and TRBJ2-5; D is unresolved. With 4 bases removed from V and 1 base from J, the gap between germline ends came to 11 bases. The CDR3 totals 14 residues. The germline CDR1 and CDR2 sequences are SGHKS and YYEKEE (reference sequence). Here the CDR3 reads CASSGGWVQETQYF. In DNA, the CDR3 is TGTGCCAGCAGCGGCGGTTGGGTCCAAGAGACCCAGTACTTC.

This clone was seen only once. The chain uses TRBV29-1 and TRBJ2-1; D perhaps matches TRBD1 (5 bases). Germline-derived CDR1 and CDR2 are SQVTM and ANQGSEA. The CDR3 has 11 amino acids. Trimming pared 6 bases from V and 8 bases from J, leaving 11 bases between. CDR3 in amino acids: CSVKRGDEQFF. In DNA form, the CDR3 reads TGCAGCGTGAAAAGGGGTGATGAGCAGTTCTTC.

This chain links TRBV7-8 with TRBJ2-1; a possible D gene is TRBD1 (6 bases). The ends were cut back, 5 bases at V and 5 bases at J, with 10 bases in the middle. Germline V CDR1 and CDR2: SGHVS, FQNEAQ. The CDR3 runs 13 residues. The CDR3 nucleotides read TGTGCCAGCAGCCAAGGGACAAACAATGAGCAGTTCTTC. Translation gives CASSQGTNNEQFF.

This clone appeared once. The rearrangement uses TRBV11-3 and TRBJ2-1; D is possibly TRBD2 (6 bases). The CDR3 consists of 13 residues. The germline V and J ends were trimmed by 5 bases and 8 bases, with 13 bases remaining between them. Per the germline V gene, CDR1 is SGHNT and CDR2 is YENEEA. CDR3 sequence (DNA): TGTGCCAGCAGCCCACGACTAGAATATGAGCAGTTCTTC. Its protein is CASSPRLEYEQFF.

V and J are TRBV7-9 and TRBJ2-7; 11 bases align to TRBD2. Losses at the gene ends were 0 bases for V and 3 bases for J; bases not matched to a gene: 4. In germline, CDR1 is SEHNR, CDR2 FQNEAQ (reference sequence). There are 16 residues in the CDR3. The CDR3 DNA reads as TGTGCCAGCAGCTTAGCTAGCGGGAGGGCCAACTACGAGCAGTACTTC. It encodes CASSLASGRANYEQYF.

The chain is built from TRBV19 and TRBJ2-7; 9 positions agree with TRBD1. Germline loops: CDR1 LNHDA, CDR2 SQIVND (reference sequence). The V gene end was trimmed by 4 bases and the J gene end by 1 base; junction bases not matched to a gene: 8. The CDR3 runs 16 residues. CDR3 sequence (DNA): TGTGCCAGTAGTAGCCCGCGGACAGGGGTTTCCTACGAGCAGTACTTC. Translating gives CASSSPRTGVSYEQYF.

This clone is a singleton in its sample. The chain couples TRBV28 to TRBJ1-2; D remains unclear. The CDR3 has 12 residues. CDR1 MDHEN and CDR2 SYDVKM come from the germline V gene. V dropped 1 base and J dropped 7 bases, with 7 bases sitting between them. The CDR3 here is CASSLFSGGYTF. The CDR3, as DNA: TGTGCCAGCAGTTTATTTTCAGGTGGCTACACCTTC.

This clone appeared once. The chain recombines TRBV7-2 with TRBJ2-5; D remains unclear. The J call may be mistaken, given a closer DNA end match to TRBJ2-7. This CDR3 is 14 amino acids long. The germline V gene has CDR1 SGHTA and CDR2 FQGNSA. The CDR3 loop reads CASSKSYDAYEQYF. DNA for the CDR3: TGTGCCAGCAGCAAGTCCTACGATGCCTACGAGCAGTACTTC.

The chain has TRBV5-4 and TRBJ1-2, with TRBD1 matching over 11 bases. Germline-derived CDR1 and CDR2 are SGHNT and YYREEE (reference sequence). Germline trimming cut 3 bases from V and 8 bases from J; bases unmatched to any gene: 9. The CDR3 extends over 15 amino acids. The CDR3: CASSYPGQGEVGYTF. CDR3 in DNA: TGTGCCAGCAGCTATCCGGGACAGGGGGAGGTGGGCTACACCTTC.

The CDR3 loop reads CASSQGPGVRETQYF. In DNA form, the CDR3 reads TGCGCCAGCAGCCAAGGGCCCGGGGTTCGGGAGACCCAGTACTTC. The chain combines TRBV4-3 with TRBJ2-5, with D possibly matching TRBD2 (5 bases). Trimming took off 1 base at V and 5 bases at J, with 14 bases between the two ends. CDR1 is LGHNA and CDR2 is YSLEER in the germline V gene. CDR3 length: 15 residues.

This clone was recorded only once. The rearrangement joins TRBV11-2 to TRBJ2-1; possibly TRBD2 for D (5 bases). V shed 5 bases and J shed 2 bases, with 16 bases lying between them. The germline CDR1 and CDR2 sequences are SGHAT and FQNNGV. The CDR3 has 16 amino acids. The CDR3 sequence: CASSLGNYRTYNEQFF. DNA for the CDR3: TGTGCCAGCAGCCTCGGGAACTACAGAACCTACAATGAGCAGTTCTTC.

J is TRBJ2-5 and V is TRBV11-2; D uncertain. This CDR3 is 15 amino acids long. Trimming removed 1 base at V and 2 bases at J, with 11 bases between. Germline values: CDR1 SGHAT, CDR2 FQNNGV. The CDR3 DNA is TGTGCCAGCAGCTTAGCCGCAGGTTCTCAAGAGACCCAGTACTTC. Protein: CASSLAAGSQETQYF.

This chain uses TRBV11-2 with TRBJ2-3; no clear D gene. In germline, CDR1 is SGHAT, CDR2 FQNNGV. This CDR3 contains 13 residues. V lost 1 base and J 4 bases, leaving 6 bases between the germline ends. CDR3 sequence: CASSLGTADTQYF. The CDR3 DNA follows: TGTGCCAGCAGCTTAGGAACGGCAGATACGCAGTATTTT.

The CDR3 nucleotides are TGTGCCTGGATCAGAGTGAGTAGCGGGGGAACAGATACGCAGTATTTT. Translating gives CAWIRVSSGGTDTQYF. The chain is built from TRBV30 and TRBJ2-3, with TRBD2 identical over 9 bases. Germline lookup yields CDR1 GTSNPN and CDR2 SVGIG (reference sequence). The CDR3 length is 16 residues. Trimming removed 4 bases from V and 3 bases from J; junction bases left unmatched: 11.

This chain joins TRBV4-3 and TRBJ2-3, with TRBD1 as a possible D gene (6 bases). Germline assignment: CDR1 LGHNA and CDR2 YSLEER. V lost 4 bases and J 1 base, leaving 12 bases between the germline ends. CDR3 length: 15 amino acids. As DNA, the CDR3 is TGCGCCAGCAGCCTGACAGGCGACGGCACAGATACGCAGTATTTT. The encoded protein is CASSLTGDGTDTQYF.

This rearrangement joins TRBV19 to TRBJ2-7; D possibly corresponds to TRBD1 (6 bases). V was cut by 7 bases and J by 2 bases, with 15 bases left in between. This CDR3 is 14 amino acids long. The germline CDR1 and CDR2 sequences are LNHDA and SQIVND (reference sequence). This chain's CDR3 is CASKAQGTTYEQYF. As DNA, the CDR3 is TGTGCCAGTAAGGCACAGGGTACAACCTACGAGCAGTACTTC.

This clone was found a few times. The chain couples TRBV7-6 to TRBJ2-7; a possible D gene is TRBD1 (5 bases). Germline V CDR1 and CDR2: SGHVS, FNYEAQ. The CDR3 has 14 amino acids. The V gene lost 5 bases and the J gene lost 7 bases, with 18 bases spanning the gap. For the CDR3, the DNA is TGTGCCAGCAGCCTCCGAGGACAACCTTCGGAGCAGTACTTC. Translation gives CASSLRGQPSEQYF.